The rows below give T cell receptor beta chains drawn from one sample of a study of shared clonotypes between healthy human individuals. Profiled with immunoSEQ multiplex PCR; TCRdb holds only in-frame clones, not every one. The sample shows some 2.1 million clones, over 85% of them seen only once. The specimen was naive CD8+ T cells from PBMCs. Receptors originate from a man between 18 and 35 years old in good health. Some clones in this sample may be carry-over from other donors' samples. The CDR3 runs from the conserved cysteine through the conserved F or W. A D gene is named only where the DNA matches it firmly. The size field is filled for only some rows; it gives once, few, many or a size class.

TRBV9	TRBD1	TRBJ2-7	-	CASSSTGGYEQYF	TGTGCCAGCAGCTCGACAGGGGGCTACGAGCAGTACTTC
TRBV19	-	TRBJ2-7	-	CASSIGGSTYEQYF	TGTGCCAGTAGTATAGGTGGCAGTACCTACGAGCAGTACTTC
TRBV27	-	TRBJ2-7	-	CASSHRNSPYEQYF	TGTGCCAGCAGCCATAGGAATTCCCCCTACGAGCAGTACTTC
TRBV28	TRBD1	TRBJ2-7	-	CASSFTHLTGTGADEQYF	TGTGCCAGCAGTTTCACCCATTTAACCGGGACAGGGGCCGACGAGCAGTACTTC
TRBV15	-	TRBJ2-7	-	CATSRVAGSEQYF	TGTGCCACCAGCAGAGTTGCAGGATCCGAGCAGTACTTC
TRBV11-1	-	TRBJ2-1	-	CASSGDLTSYNEQFF	TGTGCCAGCAGCGGGGACCTAACCTCCTACAATGAGCAGTTCTTC
TRBV29-1	-	TRBJ2-7	-	CSVLAGRYEQYF	TGCAGCGTTTTGGCAGGGCGGTACGAGCAGTACTTC
TRBV28	-	TRBJ1-1	-	CASSPGSAAFF	TGTGCCAGCTCCCCCGGAAGTGCAGCTTTCTTT
TRBV29-1	-	TRBJ2-2	-	CSVEAGTTNTGELFF	TGCAGCGTTGAGGCCGGGACAACGAACACCGGGGAGCTGTTTTTT
TRBV29-1	TRBD1	TRBJ2-7	-	CSVQGGDRGYEQYF	TGCAGCGTCCAGGGGGGGGACAGGGGCTACGAGCAGTACTTC
TRBV19	-	TRBJ2-3	-	CASRPDWGVLTDTQYF	TGTGCCAGTAGGCCGGACTGGGGAGTTCTCACAGATACGCAGTATTTT
TRBV19	-	TRBJ1-1	-	CASTNRGVFLNTEAFF	TGTGCCAGTACCAACCGAGGGGTCTTCCTGAACACTGAAGCTTTCTTT
TRBV4-3	-	TRBJ2-2	-	CASSPPRRLGRTANTGELFF	TGCGCCAGCAGCCCCCCCAGGAGGCTAGGTCGGACAGCGAACACCGGGGAGCTGTTTTTT
TRBV6-1	TRBD2	TRBJ2-1	once	CASSDVVLAGVNEQFF	TGTGCCAGCAGTGACGTGGTCCTAGCGGGAGTCAATGAGCAGTTCTTC
TRBV29-1	-	TRBJ2-7	-	CSVDLQGSPTYEQYF	TGCAGCGTTGACCTCCAGGGGTCACCTACCTACGAGCAGTACTTC
TRBV7-3	TRBD2	TRBJ2-2	-	CASSLGTSGRLDTGELFF	TGTGCCAGCAGCTTAGGGACTAGCGGGAGATTGGACACCGGGGAGCTGTTTTTT
TRBV7-2	-	TRBJ1-1	-	CASSPWTPGGVTEAFF	TGTGCCAGCAGCCCATGGACCCCTGGGGGGGTCACTGAAGCTTTCTTT
TRBV7-9	-	TRBJ1-1	-	CASSLSRVVSTEAFF	TGTGCCAGCAGCCTCTCTCGAGTTGTAAGCACTGAAGCTTTCTTT
TRBV9	-	TRBJ2-1	once	CASSARTGSDEQFF	TGTGCCAGCAGCGCCCGGACTGGCAGCGATGAGCAGTTCTTC
TRBV28	TRBD1	TRBJ1-1	-	CASRQGQLMNTEAFF	TGTGCCAGCAGGCAGGGACAGCTTATGAACACTGAAGCTTTCTTT
TRBV7-2	-	TRBJ1-3	-	CASSFGANTIYF	TGTGCCAGCAGCTTCGGGGCAAACACCATATATTTT
TRBV4-1	TRBD1	TRBJ2-1	-	CASSHPGGTGYNEQFF	TGCGCCAGCAGCCACCCAGGGGGGACAGGGTACAATGAGCAGTTCTTC
TRBV27	TRBD1	TRBJ1-2	once	CASSSTQGARYTF	TGTGCCAGCAGTTCAACCCAGGGGGCGCGCTACACCTTC
TRBV21-1	-	TRBJ1-1	-	CASSKVQVMNTEAFF	TGTGCCAGCAGCAAAGTTCAAGTCATGAACACTGAAGCTTTCTTT
TRBV25-1	-	TRBJ2-3	-	CASSEFDYGFTDTQYF	TGTGCCAGCAGTGAATTTGATTACGGGTTCACAGATACGCAGTATTTT
TRBV2	TRBD1	TRBJ2-7	-	CASRADRGPRPYEQYF	TGTGCCAGCAGGGCGGACAGGGGCCCCCGACCCTACGAGCAGTACTTC
TRBV27	-	TRBJ2-2	-	CASSPQVIVNTGELFF	TGTGCCAGCAGTCCGCAGGTGATAGTGAACACCGGGGAGCTGTTTTTT
TRBV29-1	TRBD1	TRBJ2-7	-	CSVLTGVTYEQYF	TGCAGCGTTTTAACAGGGGTAACGTACGAGCAGTACTTC
TRBV27	TRBD2	TRBJ2-3	-	CASSSLAGVGPDTQYF	TGTGCCAGCAGTTCCTTAGCGGGAGTGGGCCCAGATACGCAGTATTTT
TRBV14	-	TRBJ1-1	few	CASSQEERTEAFF	TGTGCCAGCAGCCAAGAGGAACGGACTGAAGCTTTCTTT
TRBV27	-	TRBJ1-4	-	CASTASKGAGEKLFF	TGTGCCAGCACCGCTAGTAAAGGGGCTGGGGAAAAACTGTTTTTT
TRBV27	TRBD1	TRBJ2-7	-	CASSLWTGAYEQYF	TGTGCCAGCAGTTTATGGACAGGGGCCTACGAGCAGTACTTC
TRBV7-2	-	TRBJ1-4	-	CASSHRDEKLFF	TGTGCCAGCAGCCACAGGGATGAAAAACTGTTTTTT
TRBV2	-	TRBJ1-1	once	CASSQTPPTEAFF	TGTGCCAGCAGCCAAACCCCTCCCACTGAAGCTTTCTTT
TRBV5-1	-	TRBJ1-2	-	CASSLGPTTNYGYTF	TGCGCCAGCAGCTTGGGTCCAACGACGAACTATGGCTACACCTTC
TRBV28	-	TRBJ2-1	-	CASQLRGNEQFF	TGTGCCAGCCAACTTCGGGGCAATGAGCAGTTCTTC
TRBV27	-	TRBJ2-2	once	CASKELEGANGELFF	TGTGCCAGCAAAGAGTTGGAGGGGGCCAACGGGGAGCTGTTTTTT
TRBV7-6	-	TRBJ2-6	-	CASSLTRWDEANVLTF	TGTGCCAGCAGCTTAACACGTTGGGACGAGGCCAACGTCCTGACTTTC
TRBV27	-	TRBJ2-3	-	CASSSLRPMSTDTQYF	TGTGCCAGCAGTTCCCTACGACCGATGAGCACAGATACGCAGTATTTT
TRBV9	-	TRBJ2-7	-	CASSVGGLPSYEQYF	TGTGCCAGCAGCGTGGGGGGTCTCCCGAGCTACGAGCAGTACTTC
TRBV5-4	TRBD1	TRBJ2-7	once	CASSPDRYYEQYF	TGTGCCAGCAGCCCGGACAGGTACTACGAGCAGTACTTC
TRBV5-6	-	TRBJ2-2	-	CASSPNTGELFF	TGTGCCAGCAGCCCGAACACCGGGGAGCTGTTTTTT
TRBV5-1	-	TRBJ2-1	-	CASSKYPDEQFF	TGCGCCAGCAGCAAATATCCCGATGAGCAGTTCTTC
TRBV6-6	-	TRBJ1-1	-	CASSHDRGGPNTEAFF	TGTGCCAGCAGTCATGACCGGGGGGGGCCCAATACTGAAGCTTTCTTT
TRBV2	-	TRBJ2-7	-	CASSERQIGGTYEQYF	TGTGCCAGCAGTGAACGACAGATTGGTGGAACCTACGAGCAGTACTTC
TRBV5-8	TRBD1	TRBJ1-5	-	CASSSGQGARKPQHF	TGTGCCAGCAGCAGCGGACAGGGGGCAAGGAAGCCCCAGCATTTT
TRBV4-1	TRBD2	TRBJ2-7	once	CASSPRLAGELDEQYF	TGCGCCAGCAGCCCAAGACTAGCGGGAGAACTGGACGAGCAGTACTTC
TRBV29-1	-	TRBJ1-3	once	CSVVGGVGGNTIYF	TGCAGCGTTGTGGGGGGTGTCGGTGGAAACACCATATATTTT
TRBV27	TRBD2	TRBJ2-7	-	CASSPRLAQYEQYF	TGTGCCAGCAGTCCACGACTAGCTCAGTACGAGCAGTACTTC
TRBV27	-	TRBJ1-5	-	CASSFRQSNQPQHF	TGTGCCAGCAGTTTCAGGCAAAGCAATCAGCCCCAGCATTTT
TRBV27	TRBD2	TRBJ2-1	-	CASSSTPREGGMHEQFF	TGTGCCAGCAGTTCCACCCCGCGGGAGGGTGGTATGCATGAGCAGTTCTTC
TRBV19	TRBD1	TRBJ2-7	-	CASGTAENYEQYF	TGTGCCAGTGGGACAGCCGAAAACTACGAGCAGTACTTC
TRBV7-8	TRBD1	TRBJ2-3	-	CASSYSRDSFFTDTQYF	TGTGCCAGCAGCTACAGCAGGGACAGCTTTTTCACAGATACGCAGTATTTT
TRBV7-8	TRBD1	TRBJ2-7	-	CASSSPGQGVHEQYF	TGTGCCAGCAGTTCCCCGGGACAGGGGGTACACGAGCAGTACTTC
TRBV27	-	TRBJ2-4	-	CASRHGPGGLDIQYF	TGTGCCAGCAGACATGGCCCTGGAGGGTTGGACATTCAGTACTTC
TRBV27	-	TRBJ2-1	-	CASSDLREVRSNEQFF	TGTGCCAGCAGCGATCTAAGGGAGGTTCGTAGCAATGAGCAGTTCTTC
TRBV10-2	-	TRBJ2-7	-	CASSESRSAAYEQYF	TGCGCCAGCAGTGAGTCACGAAGCGCCGCCTACGAGCAGTACTTC
TRBV7-9	-	TRBJ2-1	-	CASSLPSSNEQFF	TGTGCCAGCAGCTTACCCTCGTCCAATGAGCAGTTCTTC